This T cell receptor beta chain derives from a study of shared clonotypes between healthy human individuals. Naive CD8 populations comprised CD45RO-negative cells positively selected for CCR7, excluding terminally differentiated effector memory CD45RA+ cells. Germline loops: CDR1 LGHNA, CDR2 YSLEER. The germline V and J ends were trimmed by 3 bases and 4 bases, with 9 bases remaining between them. The CDR3 is made up of 13 amino acids. The repertoire was sequenced with immunoSEQ multiplex PCR; TCRdb's copy has only in-frame clones and lacks some. The sample yields roughly 2,000,000 clones, around 95% seen once.

The sequence was obtained from a young man in good health. Some clones in this sample may be carry-over from other donors' samples. The sequenced sample was naive CD8+ T cells from PBMCs. This chain joins TRBV4-3 and TRBJ2-5; D is possibly TRBD1 (6 bases). DNA of the CDR3: TGCGCCAGCAGCCAGGGGGCGGGAGAGACCCAGTACTTC. Translation gives CASSQGAGETQYF.